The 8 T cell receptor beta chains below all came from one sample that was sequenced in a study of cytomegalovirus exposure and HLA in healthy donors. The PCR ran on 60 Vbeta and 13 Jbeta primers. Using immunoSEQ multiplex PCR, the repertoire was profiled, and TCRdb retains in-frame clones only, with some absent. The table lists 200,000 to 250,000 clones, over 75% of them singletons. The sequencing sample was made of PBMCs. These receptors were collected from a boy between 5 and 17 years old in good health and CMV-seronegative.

The DNA of the CDR3 is TGTGCCAGCAGGGACAGCAGTAAGAGCTCCTATAATTCACCCCTCCACTTT. It codes for CASRDSSKSSYNSPLHF. V gene TRBV2 combines with J gene TRBJ1-6; possible D gene TRBD1, 6 bases. Between the trimmed V and J ends, which lost 6 bases and 0 bases, there was a span of 15 bases. In germline, CDR1 is SNHLY, CDR2 FYNNEI. The CDR3 extends over 17 amino acids.

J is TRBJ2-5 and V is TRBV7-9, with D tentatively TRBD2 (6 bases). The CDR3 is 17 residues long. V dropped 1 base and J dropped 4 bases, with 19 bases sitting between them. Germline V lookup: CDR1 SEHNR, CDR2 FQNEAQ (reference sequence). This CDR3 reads CASSLVYEGRKGETQYF. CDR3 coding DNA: TGTGCCAGCAGCTTAGTATATGAAGGGAGGAAAGGAGAGACCCAGTACTTC.

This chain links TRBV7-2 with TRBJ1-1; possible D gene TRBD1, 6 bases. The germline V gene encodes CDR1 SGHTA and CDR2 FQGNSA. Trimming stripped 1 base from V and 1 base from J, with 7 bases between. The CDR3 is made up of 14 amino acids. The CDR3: CASSLGTENTEAFF. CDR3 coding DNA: TGTGCCAGCAGCTTAGGGACAGAGAACACTGAAGCTTTCTTT.

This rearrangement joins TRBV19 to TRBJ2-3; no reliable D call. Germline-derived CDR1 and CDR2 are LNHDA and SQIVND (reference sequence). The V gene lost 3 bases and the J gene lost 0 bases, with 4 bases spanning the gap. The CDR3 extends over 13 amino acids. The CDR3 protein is CASSMTSTDTQYF. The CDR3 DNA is TGTGCCAGTAGTATGACTAGCACAGATACGCAGTATTTT.

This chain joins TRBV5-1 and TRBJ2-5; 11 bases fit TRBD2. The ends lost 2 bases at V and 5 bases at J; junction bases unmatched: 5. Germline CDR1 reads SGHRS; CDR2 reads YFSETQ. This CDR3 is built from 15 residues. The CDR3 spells CASSLLAGVGETQYF. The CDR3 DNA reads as TGCGCCAGCAGCTTACTAGCGGGGGTCGGGGAGACCCAGTACTTC.

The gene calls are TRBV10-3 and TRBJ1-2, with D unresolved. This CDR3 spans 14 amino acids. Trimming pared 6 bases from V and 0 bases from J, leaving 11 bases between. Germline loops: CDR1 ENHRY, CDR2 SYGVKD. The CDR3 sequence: CAIRPTVSNYGYTF. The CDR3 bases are TGTGCCATCAGGCCCACAGTTTCTAACTATGGCTACACCTTC.

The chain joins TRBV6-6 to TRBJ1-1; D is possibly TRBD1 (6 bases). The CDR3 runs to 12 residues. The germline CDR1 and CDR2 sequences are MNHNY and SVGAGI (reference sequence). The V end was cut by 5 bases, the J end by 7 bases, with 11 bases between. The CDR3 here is CASSPGVCEAFF. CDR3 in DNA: TGTGCCAGCAGTCCAGGGGTTTGTGAAGCTTTCTTT.

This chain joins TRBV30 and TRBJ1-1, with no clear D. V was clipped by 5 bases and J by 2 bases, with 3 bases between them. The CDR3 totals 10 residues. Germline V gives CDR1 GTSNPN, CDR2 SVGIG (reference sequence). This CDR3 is CAWSNTEAFF. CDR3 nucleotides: TGTGCCTGGTCTAACACTGAAGCTTTCTTT.